The sequence of this T cell receptor (beta chain) was determined in a study of blood T cell repertoires in COVID-19. Background on the study: Collection of acute and convalescent COVID-19 samples took place in the United States, Italy and Spain. From T cells, B-cell-depleted T cells, or PBMCs came the material, which was cDNA or gDNA.

The ends lost 5 bases at V and 4 bases at J; junction bases unmatched: 10. CDR1 MNHEY and CDR2 SMNVEV come from the germline V gene (reference sequence). This CDR3 comprises 16 residues. It was during active infection that Seattle patients were enrolled and then longitudinally followed. In the study's own analysis: Reference gene primer amplification yielded estimated nucleated cell counts. Generated by immunoSEQ multiplex PCR, the TCRdb table keeps only in-frame clones and is missing some. V and J calls and clone size are as listed in that table; D and trimming were resolved from the DNA. The repertoire holds about 94,000 clones, with around 72% as singletons.

The sequencing sample was made of peripheral blood. This sequence originates from a man in his 70s with COVID-19, enrolled during active disease. The chain carries TRBV27 and TRBJ1-4; 7 bases agree with TRBD1. The CDR3: CASSPQPGTVNEKLFF. CDR3 nucleotide sequence: TGTGCCAGCAGTCCCCAGCCCGGGACAGTTAATGAAAAACTGTTTTTT.